The entry below describes one T cell receptor beta chain. The data were taken from a study of OX40 agonist ivuxolimab in advanced cancers. Sequenced by immunoSEQ multiplex PCR; TCRdb stores in-frame clones only, minus some. The sample contains 45,000 to 50,000 clones, roughly 81% of which appear only once. The sequencing used CD4+ or CD8+ T cells sorted from blood, collected in a trial of the OX40 agonist ivuxolimab. The origin of this receptor is an adult with an advanced solid tumor such as melanoma, head and neck, liver or kidney cancer.

The CDR3 sequence: CASSYSMQVANYGYTF. The CDR3 DNA sequence: TGTGCCAGCAGTTACTCGATGCAGGTAGCTAACTATGGCTACACCTTC. The gene calls are TRBV6-5 and TRBJ1-2; D remains ambiguous. V was trimmed by 0 bases and J by 0 bases, leaving 11 bases between them. This CDR3 is built from 16 residues. Germline CDR1 reads MNHEY; CDR2 reads SVGAGI.